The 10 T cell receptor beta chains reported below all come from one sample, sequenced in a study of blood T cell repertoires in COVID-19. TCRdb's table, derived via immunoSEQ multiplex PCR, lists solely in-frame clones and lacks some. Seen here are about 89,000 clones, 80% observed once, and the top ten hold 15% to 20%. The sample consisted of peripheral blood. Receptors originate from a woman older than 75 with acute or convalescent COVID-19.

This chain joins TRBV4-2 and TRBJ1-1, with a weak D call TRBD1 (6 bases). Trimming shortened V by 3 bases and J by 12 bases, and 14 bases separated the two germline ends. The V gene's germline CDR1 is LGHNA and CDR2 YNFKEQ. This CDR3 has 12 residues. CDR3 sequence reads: CASSQDQGRTFF. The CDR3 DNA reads TGTGCCAGCAGCCAGGACCAGGGGCGGACTTTCTTT.

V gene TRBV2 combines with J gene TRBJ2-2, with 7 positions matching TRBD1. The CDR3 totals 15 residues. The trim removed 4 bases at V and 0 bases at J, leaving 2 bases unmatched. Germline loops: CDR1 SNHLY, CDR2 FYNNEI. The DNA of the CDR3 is TGTGCCAGCAGTGGACAGGGCGCGAACACCGGGGAGCTGTTTTTT. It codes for CASSGQGANTGELFF.

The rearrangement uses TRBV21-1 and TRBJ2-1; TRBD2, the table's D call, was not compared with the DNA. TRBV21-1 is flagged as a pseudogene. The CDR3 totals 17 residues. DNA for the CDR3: TGTGCCAGCAGCAAAGAGCCTAGCGGGGGGGCAGAAGATGAGCAGTTCTTC. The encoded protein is CASSKEPSGGAEDEQFF.

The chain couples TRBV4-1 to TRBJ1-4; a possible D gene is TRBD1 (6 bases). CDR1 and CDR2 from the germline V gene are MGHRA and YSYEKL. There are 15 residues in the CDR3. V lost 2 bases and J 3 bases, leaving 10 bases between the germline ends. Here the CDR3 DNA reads TGCGCCAGCAGCCAAACAGGGTGGTCTAATGAAAAACTGTTTTTT. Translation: CASSQTGWSNEKLFF.

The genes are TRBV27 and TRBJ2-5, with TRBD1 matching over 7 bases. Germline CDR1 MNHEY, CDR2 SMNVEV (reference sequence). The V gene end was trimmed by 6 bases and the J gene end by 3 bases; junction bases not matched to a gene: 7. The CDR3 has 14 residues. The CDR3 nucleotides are TGTGCCAGCAGGATCACAGGGGCGAAAGAGACCCAGTACTTC. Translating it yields CASRITGAKETQYF.

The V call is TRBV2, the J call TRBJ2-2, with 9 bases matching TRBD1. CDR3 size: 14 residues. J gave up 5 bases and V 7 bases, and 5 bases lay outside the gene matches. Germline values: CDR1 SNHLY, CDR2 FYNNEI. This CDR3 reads CASKTGGITGELFF. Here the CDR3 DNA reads TGTGCCAGCAAGACAGGGGGGATTACCGGGGAGCTGTTTTTT.

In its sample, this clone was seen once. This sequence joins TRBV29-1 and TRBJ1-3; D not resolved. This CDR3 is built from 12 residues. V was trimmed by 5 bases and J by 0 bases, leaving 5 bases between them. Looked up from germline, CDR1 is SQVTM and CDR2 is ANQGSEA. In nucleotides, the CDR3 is TGCAGCGTTTGGGCCTCTGGAAACACCATATATTTT. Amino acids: CSVWASGNTIYF.

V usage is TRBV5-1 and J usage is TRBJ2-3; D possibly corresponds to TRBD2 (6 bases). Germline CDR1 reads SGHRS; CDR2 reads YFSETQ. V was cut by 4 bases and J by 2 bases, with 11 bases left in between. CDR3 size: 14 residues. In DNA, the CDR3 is TGCGCCAGCAGCGACGGGACTTACACAGATACGCAGTATTTT. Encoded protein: CASSDGTYTDTQYF.

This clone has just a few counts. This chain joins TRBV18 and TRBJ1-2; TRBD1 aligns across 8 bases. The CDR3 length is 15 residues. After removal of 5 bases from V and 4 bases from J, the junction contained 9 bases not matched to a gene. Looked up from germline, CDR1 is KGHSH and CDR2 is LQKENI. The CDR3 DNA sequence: TGTGCCAGCTCATCGACAGGGGAGGGTGGCTATGGCTACACCTTC. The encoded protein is CASSSTGEGGYGYTF.

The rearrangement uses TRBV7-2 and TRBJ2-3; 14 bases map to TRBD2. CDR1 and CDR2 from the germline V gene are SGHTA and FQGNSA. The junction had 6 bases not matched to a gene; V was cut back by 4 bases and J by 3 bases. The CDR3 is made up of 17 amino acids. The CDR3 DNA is TGTGCCAGCAGCTCCGGGACTAGCGGGAGTAATACAGATACGCAGTATTTT. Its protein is CASSSGTSGSNTDTQYF. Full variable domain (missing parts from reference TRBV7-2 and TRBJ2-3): GAGVSQSPSNKVTEKGKDVELRCDPISGHTALYWYRQSLGQGLEFLIYFQGNSAPDKSGLPSDRFSAERTGGSVSTLTIQRTQQEDSAVYLCASSSGTSGSNTDTQYFGPGTRLTVL.